This passage covers 17 T cell receptor beta chains from one sample sequenced in a study of blood T cell repertoires in COVID-19. Measured with immunoSEQ multiplex PCR; TCRdb has only the in-frame clones, and not every one. The sample contains about 220,000 clones, approximately 85% of which appear only once. Input material: peripheral blood. These receptor sequences come from a woman in her 70s with COVID-19, enrolled during active disease.

To note about this clone: The junction and the germline gene differ at one end; a read error may be behind it. This chain connects TRBV7-7 to TRBJ2-7; D may be TRBD1 (6 bases). CDR1 is SSHAT, CDR2 FNYEAQ, per germline (reference sequence). This CDR3 is built from 13 residues. Here the CDR3 DNA reads TGTGCTAGCAGCTTAGACAGGACCTACGAGCAGTACTTC. Protein product: CASSLDRTYEQYF.

The V gene is TRBV6-5, the J gene TRBJ2-5, with 9 bases that match TRBD2. Germline loops: CDR1 MNHEY, CDR2 SVGAGI. The V gene end was trimmed by 8 bases and the J gene end by 1 base; junction bases not matched to a gene: 8. CDR3 length: 15 residues. The CDR3 nucleotides read TGTGCCAGCTTTCCGACTAGCGGCCCCCAAGAGACCCAGTACTTC. Its translation is CASFPTSGPQETQYF.

Concerning this clone: Distinct nucleotide sequences in the sample also encode this CDR3. For the CDR3, the DNA is TGCGCCAGCAGTACAGGGACTAGCGGGATCACAGATACGCAGTATTTT. Amino acid sequence: CASSTGTSGITDTQYF. V usage is TRBV5-1 and J usage is TRBJ2-3; 13 bases agree with TRBD2. The CDR3 has 16 amino acids. CDR1 SGHRS and CDR2 YFSETQ come from the germline V gene. The ends lost 5 bases at V and 2 bases at J; junction bases unmatched: 5.

The J gene is TRBJ1-4, the V gene TRBV7-9; D is uncertain. The germline V gene has CDR1 SEHNR and CDR2 FQNEAQ (reference sequence). Trimming removed 2 bases at V and 6 bases at J, with 10 bases between. This CDR3 region has 14 residues. The CDR3 DNA reads as TGTGCCAGCAGCTTAAACAGCTGGGATGAAAAACTGTTTTTT. It encodes CASSLNSWDEKLFF.

The chain employs TRBV19 and TRBJ1-1; D is unclear. Germline loops: CDR1 LNHDA, CDR2 SQIVND (reference sequence). This CDR3 is built from 14 residues. The ends were cut back, 1 base at V and 6 bases at J, with 12 bases in the middle. The CDR3 DNA reads TGTGCCAGTAGTATAGCGGCCCCGAGGTCTGAAGCTTTCTTT. It codes for CASSIAAPRSEAFF.

V usage is TRBV9 and J usage is TRBJ1-1, with 7 bases aligning to TRBD1. V shed 4 bases and J 7 bases; nucleotides not matched to a gene: 7. This CDR3 has 13 amino acids. Germline-derived CDR1 and CDR2 are SGDLS and YYNGEE. The CDR3 loop reads CASSIRGADEAFF. The CDR3 DNA reads TGTGCCAGCAGCATCAGGGGGGCGGATGAAGCTTTCTTT.

The rearrangement links TRBV30 to TRBJ1-1; perhaps TRBD1 as D (5 bases). Trimming pared 0 bases from V and 6 bases from J, leaving 11 bases between. The CDR3 is 13 residues long. Germline assignment: CDR1 GTSNPN and CDR2 SVGIG (reference sequence). CDR3 nucleotides: TGTGCCTGGAGTGTACCAGGGTTCGCTGAAGCTTTCTTT. It specifies CAWSVPGFAEAFF. Full variable domain (outside the CDR3, taken from reference TRBV30 and TRBJ1-1): SQTIHQWPATLVQPVGSPLSLECTVEGTSNPNLYWYRQAAGRGLQLLFYSVGIGQISSEVPQNLSASRPQDRQFILSSKKLLLSDSGFYLCAWSVPGFAEAFFGQGTRLTVV.

The chain's CDR3 is CASGLQAGLSYEQYF. The CDR3 bases are TGTGCTAGTGGTTTGCAGGCAGGCCTATCCTACGAGCAGTACTTC. The gene calls are TRBV12-5 and TRBJ2-7; D gene uncertain. The ends were cut back, 2 bases at V and 1 base at J, with 12 bases in the middle. Germline-derived CDR1 and CDR2 are LGHNT and FRNRAP. The CDR3 loop spans 15 amino acids.

V gene TRBV28 combines with J gene TRBJ1-5; no clear D. The germline CDR1 and CDR2 sequences are MDHEN and SYDVKM. The CDR3 consists of 13 residues. Trimming pared 7 bases from V and 1 base from J, leaving 8 bases between. This CDR3 is CASTSQSNQPQHF. CDR3 coding DNA: TGTGCCAGCACCTCCCAGAGCAATCAGCCCCAGCATTTT.

CDR3 sequence: CASSPQRYEQYF. In DNA, the CDR3 is TGTGCCAGCAGCCCACAGCGGTACGAGCAGTACTTC. The chain employs TRBV11-2 and TRBJ2-7, with a tentative D call TRBD2 (5 bases). Trimming took 5 bases from V and 4 from J, leaving 9 bases between them. CDR3 length: 12 amino acids. The germline CDR1 and CDR2 sequences are SGHAT and FQNNGV.

The CDR3 DNA reads TGTGCCACCAGCAGAGATCTCCTAGCGGCTACCACAGATACGCAGTATTTT. As protein: CATSRDLLAATTDTQYF. V is TRBV15 and J is TRBJ2-3, with 7 bases that match TRBD2. The CDR3 sequence is 17 residues long. CDR1 and CDR2 (germline): LNHNV, YYDKDF (reference sequence). Trimming at V came to 0 bases and at J to 2 bases, leaving 8 bases not matched to a gene.

The rearrangement uses TRBV6-2 or TRBV6-3 and TRBJ2-1, with no clear D. Germline V gene sequence: CDR1 MNHEY, CDR2 SVGEGT. Trimming shortened V by 6 bases and J by 0 bases, and 15 bases separated the two germline ends. CDR3 length: 16 amino acids. The CDR3 sequence: CASSSPTRDSYNEQFF. In nucleotides, the CDR3 is TGTGCCAGCAGCAGCCCCACTCGAGACTCCTACAATGAGCAGTTCTTC.

V and J are TRBV5-6 and TRBJ1-5; D is undetermined. Looked up from germline, CDR1 is SGHDT and CDR2 is YYEEEE. Trimming shortened V by 3 bases and J by 5 bases, and 6 bases separated the two germline ends. CDR3 length: 12 amino acids. CDR3 region: CASSSGDQPQHF. In nucleotides, the CDR3 is TGTGCCAGCAGCTCAGGCGATCAGCCCCAGCATTTT.

V and J are TRBV27 and TRBJ2-1; 7 nucleotides match TRBD2. The V segment lost 4 bases and the J segment 6 bases; nucleotides outside the gene matches: 15. The V gene's germline CDR1 is MNHEY and CDR2 SMNVEV (reference sequence). The CDR3 loop spans 17 amino acids. In DNA form, the CDR3 reads TGTGCCAGCAGTTCCCGTTTGGTAGCGGGCGAAGGCAATGAGCAGTTCTTC. This translates into CASSSRLVAGEGNEQFF.

This sequence joins TRBV9 and TRBJ2-5, with no clear D. The CDR3 runs to 12 residues. V gave up 5 bases and J gave up 3 bases, with 8 bases separating them. Germline CDR1 and CDR2: SGDLS and YYNGEE. CDR3 sequence (DNA): TGTGCCAGCAGTCGAGTGGAAGAGACCCAGTACTTC. This sequence encodes CASSRVEETQYF.

This chain links TRBV7-2 with TRBJ2-1; 8 bases are shared with TRBD2. The CDR3 has 15 residues. Germline assignment: CDR1 SGHTA and CDR2 FQGNSA. Unmatched junction bases numbered 7, after V lost 3 bases and J lost 6 bases. The DNA of the CDR3 is TGTGCCAGCAGCTTCGGCGGGGGGTTAAGCAATGAGCAGTTCTTC. It translates to CASSFGGGLSNEQFF.

In nucleotides, the CDR3 is TGTGCCAGCAGTTTTTCGCGTGAGCAGTTCTTC. Translation gives CASSFSREQFF. The rearrangement links TRBV12-3 or TRBV12-4 to TRBJ2-1, with no clear D. This CDR3 is 11 amino acids long. Trimming removed 3 bases at V and 9 bases at J, with 6 bases between.